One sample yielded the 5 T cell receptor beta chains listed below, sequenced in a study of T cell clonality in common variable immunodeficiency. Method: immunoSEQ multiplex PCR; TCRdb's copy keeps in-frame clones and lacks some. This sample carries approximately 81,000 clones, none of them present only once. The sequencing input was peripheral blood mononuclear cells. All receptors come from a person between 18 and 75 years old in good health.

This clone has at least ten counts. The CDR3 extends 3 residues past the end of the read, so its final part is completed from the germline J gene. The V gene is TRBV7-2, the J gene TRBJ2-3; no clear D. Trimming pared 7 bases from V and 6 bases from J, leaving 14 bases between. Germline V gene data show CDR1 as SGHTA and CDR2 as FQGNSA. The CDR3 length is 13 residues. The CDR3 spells CASNSIMLDTQYF. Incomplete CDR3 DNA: TGTGCCAGCAACTCGATTATGTTGGATACG.

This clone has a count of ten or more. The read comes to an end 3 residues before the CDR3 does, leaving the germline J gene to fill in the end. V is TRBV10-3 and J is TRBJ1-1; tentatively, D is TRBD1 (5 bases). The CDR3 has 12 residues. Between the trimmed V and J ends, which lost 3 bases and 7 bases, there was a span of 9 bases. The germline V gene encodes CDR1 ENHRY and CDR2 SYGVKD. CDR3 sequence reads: CAISDQGIEAFF. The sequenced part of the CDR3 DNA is TGTGCCATCAGTGATCAGGGAATTGAA.

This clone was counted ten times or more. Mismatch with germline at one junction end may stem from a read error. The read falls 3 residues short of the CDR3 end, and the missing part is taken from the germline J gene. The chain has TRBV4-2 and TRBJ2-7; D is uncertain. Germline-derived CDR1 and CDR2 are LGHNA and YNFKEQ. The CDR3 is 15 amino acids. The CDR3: CASSQGPGNLYEQYF. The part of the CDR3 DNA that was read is TGCGCCAGCAGCCAAGGTCCTGGCAATCTCTACGAG.

CDR3: CASSYVNPRGFRTEAFF. The covered CDR3 bases are TGTGCCAGCAGTTACGTGAACCCGCGCGGCTTTCGGACTGAA. The V gene is TRBV6-2 or TRBV6-3, the J gene TRBJ1-1; D is ambiguous. The DNA ends 3 residues before the CDR3 does, and the rest of the CDR3 is filled in from the germline J gene. Germline V CDR1 and CDR2: MNHEY, SVGEGT. This CDR3 is 17 amino acids long. Trimming removed 2 bases at V and 5 bases at J, with 21 bases between.

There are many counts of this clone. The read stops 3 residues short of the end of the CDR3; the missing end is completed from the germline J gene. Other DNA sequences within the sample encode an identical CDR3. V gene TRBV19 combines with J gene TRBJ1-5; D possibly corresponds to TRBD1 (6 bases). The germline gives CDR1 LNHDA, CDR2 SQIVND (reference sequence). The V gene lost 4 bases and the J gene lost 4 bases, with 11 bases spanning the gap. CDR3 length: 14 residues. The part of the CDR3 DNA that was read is TGTGCCAGTAGTACGACAGGAGGGAATCAGCCC. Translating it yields CASSTTGGNQP. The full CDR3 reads CASSTTGGNQPQHF.